This T cell receptor beta chain was obtained from a study of control samples from healthy donors and cancer patients. The table came from immunoSEQ multiplex PCR; TCRdb's copy has only in-frame clones and leaves some out. The table includes roughly 69,000 clones, over 80% detected once. CDR1 is SGHRS, CDR2 YFSETQ, per germline. This CDR3 comprises 13 residues. Trimming cost V 0 bases and J 6 bases, with 10 bases left between them. The specimen was blood. The J gene is TRBJ2-7, the V gene TRBV5-1; weak D call: TRBD1 (6 bases). The TCR sequence derives from a man between 60 and 75 years old in good health. CDR3 DNA sequence: TGCGCCAGCAGCTTGGCCGTAGGGGGCGAGCAGTACTTC. This translates into CASSLAVGGEQYF.